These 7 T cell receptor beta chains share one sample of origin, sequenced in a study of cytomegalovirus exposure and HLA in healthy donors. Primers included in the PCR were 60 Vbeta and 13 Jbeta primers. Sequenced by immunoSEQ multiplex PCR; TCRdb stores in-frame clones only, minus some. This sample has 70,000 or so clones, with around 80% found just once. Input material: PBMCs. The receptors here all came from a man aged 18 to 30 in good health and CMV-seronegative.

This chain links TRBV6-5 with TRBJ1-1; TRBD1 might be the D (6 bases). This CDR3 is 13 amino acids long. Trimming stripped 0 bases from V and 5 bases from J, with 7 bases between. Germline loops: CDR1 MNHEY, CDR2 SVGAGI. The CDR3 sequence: CASSYSQGTEAFF. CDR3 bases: TGTGCCAGCAGTTACTCACAGGGTACTGAAGCTTTCTTT.

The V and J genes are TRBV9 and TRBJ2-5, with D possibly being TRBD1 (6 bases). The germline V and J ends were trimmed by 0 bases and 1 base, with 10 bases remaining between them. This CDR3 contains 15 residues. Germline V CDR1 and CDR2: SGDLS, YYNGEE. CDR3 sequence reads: CASSVERTAQETQYF. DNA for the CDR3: TGTGCCAGCAGCGTAGAGAGGACAGCCCAAGAGACCCAGTACTTC.

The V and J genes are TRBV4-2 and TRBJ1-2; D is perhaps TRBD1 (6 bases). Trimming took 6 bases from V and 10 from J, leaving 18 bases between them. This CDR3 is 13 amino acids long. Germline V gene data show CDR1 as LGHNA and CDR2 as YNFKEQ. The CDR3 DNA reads TGTGCCAGCAGACCCCGGGACACTGACTTCTACACCTTC. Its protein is CASRPRDTDFYTF.

In nucleotides, the CDR3 is TGTGCCAGTAACCAACCGGGACAGGGAAATGAGCAGTTCTTC. Translated, it gives CASNQPGQGNEQFF. This chain uses TRBV19 with TRBJ2-1; 9 positions match TRBD1. The CDR3 spans 14 residues. V shed 7 bases, J shed 7 bases, and the junction held 8 bases outside the gene matches. Germline V gene sequence: CDR1 LNHDA, CDR2 SQIVND (reference sequence).

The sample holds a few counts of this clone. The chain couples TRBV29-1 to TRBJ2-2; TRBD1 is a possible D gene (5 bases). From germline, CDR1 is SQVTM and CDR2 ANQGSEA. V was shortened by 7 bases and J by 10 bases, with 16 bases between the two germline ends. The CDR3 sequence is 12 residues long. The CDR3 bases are TGCAGCGGGGGCAGGACCTCCCAGGAGCTGTTTTTT. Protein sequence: CSGGRTSQELFF.

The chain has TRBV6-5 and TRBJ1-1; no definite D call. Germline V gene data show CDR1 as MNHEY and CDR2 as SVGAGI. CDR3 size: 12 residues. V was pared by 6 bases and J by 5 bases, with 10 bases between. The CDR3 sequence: CASSSRGTEAFF. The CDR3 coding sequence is TGTGCCAGCAGCAGTAGAGGGACTGAAGCTTTCTTT.

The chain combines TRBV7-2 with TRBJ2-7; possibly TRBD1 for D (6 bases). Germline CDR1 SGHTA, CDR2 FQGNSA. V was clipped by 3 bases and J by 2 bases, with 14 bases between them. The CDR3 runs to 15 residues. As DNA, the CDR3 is TGTGCCAGCAGCTTCCGACAGGCTGGGCCCTACGAGCAGTACTTC. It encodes CASSFRQAGPYEQYF.